The rows below give T cell receptor beta chains drawn from one sample of a study of long-term antiretroviral therapy in people with HIV. The method was immunoSEQ multiplex PCR; TCRdb's version includes in-frame clones alone and lacks a portion of them. The top ten clones hold more than 15% of a sample with fewer than 25,000 clones, 81% of them seen once. Specimen: unsorted PBMCs, collected at the start of antiretroviral therapy, before treatment. Receptors originate from a woman aged 18-29 years with HIV. Both conserved end residues are trimmed from each CDR3. Each record gives: D gene, V gene, J gene, CDR3 protein. A D gene is named only where the DNA matches it firmly.

>-|TRBV2|TRBJ2-7
ASTEGRFYEQY
>-|TRBV29-1|TRBJ2-7
SVEGVGSTEQY
>TRBD2|TRBV2|TRBJ2-3
ASSPYLAGGTDTQY
>-|TRBV5-6|TRBJ1-4
ASSWDRSRHGLF
>-|TRBV7-9|TRBJ1-1
ASSTKTEAF
>TRBD2|TRBV27|TRBJ2-7
ASSWTSASSYEQY
>-|TRBV6-1|TRBJ1-3
ASGWSQAGGTIY
>TRBD2|TRBV14|TRBJ2-1
ASSQLAGLGTYSYNEQF
>TRBD1|TRBV6-5|TRBJ2-7
ASSPGGEQY
>-|TRBV7-9|TRBJ2-2
ASSLMGRGNTGELF
>-|TRBV6-4|TRBJ1-6
ASSGLGGDSPLH
>TRBD1|TRBV5-1|TRBJ2-7
ASSPAGTGELLDEQY